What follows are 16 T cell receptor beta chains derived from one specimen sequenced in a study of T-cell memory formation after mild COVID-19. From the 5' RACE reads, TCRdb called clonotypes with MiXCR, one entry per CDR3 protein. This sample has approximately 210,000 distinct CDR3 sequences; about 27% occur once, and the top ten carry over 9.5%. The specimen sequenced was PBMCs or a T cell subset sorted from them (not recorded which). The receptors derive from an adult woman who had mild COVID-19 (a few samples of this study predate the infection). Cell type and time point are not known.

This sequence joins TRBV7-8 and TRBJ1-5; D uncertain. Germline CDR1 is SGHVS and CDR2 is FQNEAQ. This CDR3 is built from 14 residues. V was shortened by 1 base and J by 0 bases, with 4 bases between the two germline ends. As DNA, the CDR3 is TGTGCCAGCAGCTTAGTAGATAGCAATCAGCCCCAGCATTTT. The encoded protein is CASSLVDSNQPQHF.

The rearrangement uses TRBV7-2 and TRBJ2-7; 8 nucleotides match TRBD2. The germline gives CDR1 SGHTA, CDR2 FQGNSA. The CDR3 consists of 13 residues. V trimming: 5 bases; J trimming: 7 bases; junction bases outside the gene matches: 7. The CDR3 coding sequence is TGTGCCAGCAGCCCCCGGGTAGCGGGAGAGCAGTACTTC. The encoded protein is CASSPRVAGEQYF.

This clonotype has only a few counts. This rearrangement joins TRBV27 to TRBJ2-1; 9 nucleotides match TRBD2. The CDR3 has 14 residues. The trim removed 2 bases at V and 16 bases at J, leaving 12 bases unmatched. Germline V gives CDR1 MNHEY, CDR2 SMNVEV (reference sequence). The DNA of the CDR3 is TGTGCCAGCAGTTTAAATGAGGTCGGGACTAGCTACTTCTTC. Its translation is CASSLNEVGTSYFF.

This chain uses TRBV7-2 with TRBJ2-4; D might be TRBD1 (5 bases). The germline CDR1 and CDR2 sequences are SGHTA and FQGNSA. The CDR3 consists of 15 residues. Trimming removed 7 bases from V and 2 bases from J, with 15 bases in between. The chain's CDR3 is CASTLHPGSKNIQYF. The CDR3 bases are TGTGCCAGCACCCTTCACCCAGGGTCCAAAAACATTCAGTACTTC.

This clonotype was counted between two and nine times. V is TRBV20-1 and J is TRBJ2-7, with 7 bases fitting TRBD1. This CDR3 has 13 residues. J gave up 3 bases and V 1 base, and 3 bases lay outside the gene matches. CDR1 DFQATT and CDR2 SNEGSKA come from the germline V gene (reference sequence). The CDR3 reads CSARGQGIYEQYF. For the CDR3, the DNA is TGCAGTGCTAGAGGACAGGGAATCTACGAGCAGTACTTC.

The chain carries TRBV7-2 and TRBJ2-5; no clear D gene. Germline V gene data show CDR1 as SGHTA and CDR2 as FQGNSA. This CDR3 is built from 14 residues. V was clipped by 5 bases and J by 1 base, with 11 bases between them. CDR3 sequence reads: CASSPLGSQETQYF. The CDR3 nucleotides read TGTGCCAGCAGCCCTCTGGGCAGCCAAGAGACCCAGTACTTC.

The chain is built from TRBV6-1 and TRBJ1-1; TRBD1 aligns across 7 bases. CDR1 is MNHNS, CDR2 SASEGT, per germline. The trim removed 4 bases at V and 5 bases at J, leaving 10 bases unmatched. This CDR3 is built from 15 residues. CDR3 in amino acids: CASSGGTARGTEAFF. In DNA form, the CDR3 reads TGTGCCAGCAGTGGAGGGACAGCCCGGGGGACTGAAGCTTTCTTT.

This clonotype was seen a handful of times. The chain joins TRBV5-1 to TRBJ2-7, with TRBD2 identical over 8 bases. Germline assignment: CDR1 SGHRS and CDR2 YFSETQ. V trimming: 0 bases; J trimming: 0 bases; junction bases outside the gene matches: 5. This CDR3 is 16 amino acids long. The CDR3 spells CASSLGLAGVSYEQYF. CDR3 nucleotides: TGCGCCAGCAGCTTGGGCCTAGCGGGCGTCTCCTACGAGCAGTACTTC. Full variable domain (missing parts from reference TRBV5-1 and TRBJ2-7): KAGVTQTPRYLIKTRGQQVTLSCSPISGHRSVSWYQQTPGQGLQFLFEYFSETQRNKGNFPGRFSGRQFSNSRSEMNVSTLELGDSALYLCASSLGLAGVSYEQYFGPGTRLTVT.

This CDR3 reads CAIQVGSRDTGELFF. CDR3 DNA: TGTGCCATCCAGGTTGGGTCCAGGGACACCGGGGAGCTGTTTTTT. The V call is TRBV7-9, the J call TRBJ2-2, with D possibly matching TRBD1 (5 bases). Germline V CDR1 and CDR2: SEHNR, FQNEAQ (reference sequence). Trimming shortened V by 10 bases and J by 3 bases, and 18 bases separated the two germline ends. This CDR3 is built from 15 residues.

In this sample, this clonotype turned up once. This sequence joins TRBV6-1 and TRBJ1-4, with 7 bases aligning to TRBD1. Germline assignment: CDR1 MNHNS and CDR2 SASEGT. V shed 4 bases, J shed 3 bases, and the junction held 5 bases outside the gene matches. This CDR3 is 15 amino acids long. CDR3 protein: CASSATGTANEKLFF. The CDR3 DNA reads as TGTGCCAGCAGTGCAACCGGGACAGCTAATGAAAAACTGTTTTTT.

As DNA, the CDR3 is TGCGCCAGCAGCTCGACTAGCGGGAACACCGGGGAGCTGTTTTTT. It specifies CASSSTSGNTGELFF. The chain joins TRBV5-1 to TRBJ2-2; 9 bases fit TRBD2. Germline values: CDR1 SGHRS, CDR2 YFSETQ. The CDR3 sequence is 15 residues long. Trimming took 3 bases from V and 1 from J; bases not matched to a gene: 1.

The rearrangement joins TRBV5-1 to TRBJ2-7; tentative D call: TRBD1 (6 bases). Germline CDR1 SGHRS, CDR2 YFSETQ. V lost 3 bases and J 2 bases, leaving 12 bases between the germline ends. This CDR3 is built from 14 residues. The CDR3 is CASSSTTGTYEQYF. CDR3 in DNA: TGCGCCAGCAGCTCCACGACAGGAACCTACGAGCAGTACTTC.

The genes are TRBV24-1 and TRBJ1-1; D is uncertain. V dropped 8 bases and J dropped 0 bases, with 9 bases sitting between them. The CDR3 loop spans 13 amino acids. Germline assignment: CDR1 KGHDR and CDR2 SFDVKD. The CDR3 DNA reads TGTGCCACCACCGGAAACATGAACACTGAAGCTTTCTTT. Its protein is CATTGNMNTEAFF.

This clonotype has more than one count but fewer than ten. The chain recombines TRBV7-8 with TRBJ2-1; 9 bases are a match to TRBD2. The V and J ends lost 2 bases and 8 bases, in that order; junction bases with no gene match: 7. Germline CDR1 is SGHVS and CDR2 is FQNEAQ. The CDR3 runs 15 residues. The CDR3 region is CASSLIAGAQDEQFF. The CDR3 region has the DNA TGTGCCAGCAGCTTAATAGCGGGGGCCCAGGATGAGCAGTTCTTC.

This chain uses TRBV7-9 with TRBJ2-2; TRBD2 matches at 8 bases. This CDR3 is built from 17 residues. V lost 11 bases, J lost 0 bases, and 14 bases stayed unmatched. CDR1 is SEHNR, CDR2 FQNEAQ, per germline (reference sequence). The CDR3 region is CAGGPPGGRPNTGELFF. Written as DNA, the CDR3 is TGTGCCGGGGGCCCACCGGGGGGGCGCCCGAACACCGGGGAGCTGTTTTTT.

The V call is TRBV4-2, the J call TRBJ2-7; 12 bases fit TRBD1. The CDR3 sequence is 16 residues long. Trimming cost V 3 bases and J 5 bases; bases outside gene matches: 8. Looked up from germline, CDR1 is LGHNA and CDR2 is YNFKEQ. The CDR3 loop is CASSHPGTGGVDEQYF. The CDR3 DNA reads TGTGCCAGCAGCCACCCAGGGACAGGGGGCGTGGACGAGCAGTACTTC.